A single sample gave rise to the 3 T cell receptor beta chains below, sequenced in a study of CD8+ T cells in alopecia areata. Treatment specified: oral pan-JAK inhibitor, 5-10 mg twice daily. Once RNA had been extracted, it was reverse transcribed into cDNA to act as the sequencing template. The data were produced by immunoSEQ multiplex PCR, yet TCRdb's version contains in-frame clones alone and is incomplete. In the table there are 75,000 to 80,000 clones, around two thirds of which are singletons. Here the sequenced sample was CD8+ T cells sorted from blood, taken at week 24, from a patient treated with tofacitinib. These receptors were obtained from a human donor with alopecia areata.

A few counts support this clone. The chain carries TRBV5-1 and TRBJ2-6, with TRBD1 identical over 7 bases. Trimming took 7 bases from V and 0 from J; bases not matched to a gene: 13. Germline V gives CDR1 SGHRS, CDR2 YFSETQ. This CDR3 spans 18 amino acids. CDR3 coding DNA: TGCGCCAGCGCACAGGGGCAGGTGATGTCCTCTGGGGCCAACGTCCTGACTTTC. Residues: CASAQGQVMSSGANVLTF.

This chain links TRBV7-2 with TRBJ2-1, with 8 bases aligning to TRBD2. J was trimmed by 6 bases and V by 5 bases; bases with no gene match: 3. The germline gives CDR1 SGHTA, CDR2 FQGNSA. This CDR3 has 13 amino acids. The CDR3 nucleotides read TGTGCCAGCAGCCCCGGGACTAGCAATGAGCAGTTCTTC. It yields the protein CASSPGTSNEQFF.

This clone was seen a handful of times. This same CDR3 is encoded by further DNA sequences in the sample. V gene TRBV6-5 combines with J gene TRBJ2-1; D possibly uses TRBD1 or TRBD2 (5 bases each). The CDR3 spans 13 residues. V was clipped by 0 bases and J by 6 bases, with 6 bases between them. The germline V gene encodes CDR1 MNHEY and CDR2 SVGAGI. CDR3 sequence reads: CASSYSRGNEQFF. The CDR3 DNA reads as TGTGCCAGCAGTTACTCGAGGGGCAATGAGCAGTTCTTC.